The rows below give T cell receptor beta chains drawn from one sample of a study of T cell repertoires in aging, cancer and after chemotherapy. TCRdb called the multiplex PCR reads again in MiXCR, with one record for every CDR3 protein. The sample has around 16,000 distinct CDR3 sequences; 40% to 55% are singletons. The material sequenced was blood. The source is a human donor in good health. Each CDR3 is given with its conserved first and last residue. The D gene is left open where the match is weak. Clone size is given for some rows only: seen once, a few or many times, or a class if the clone is expanded.

CDR3 | DNA | size | J | D | V
CASSFRGSGADTQYF | TGTGCCAGCAGTTTCAGAGGGAGTGGCGCAGATACGCAGTATTTT | medium-sized | TRBJ2-3 | NA | TRBV11-1
CASSFMGQGEQFF | TGTGCCAGCAGTTTTATGGGTCAGGGCGAGCAGTTCTTC | few | TRBJ2-1 | NA | TRBV12-3/TRBV12-4
CASSRVNRGNTGELFF | TGTGCCAGTAGTAGAGTGAACAGGGGTAACACCGGGGAGCTGTTTTTT | few | TRBJ2-2 | TRBD1 | TRBV19
CASSLVRDRFHEQYF | TGTGCCAGCAGTTTAGTGCGGGACAGATTCCACGAGCAGTACTTC | NA | TRBJ2-7 | NA | TRBV12-3/TRBV12-4
CSEISGSTFFAGELFF | TGCAGCGAGATTAGCGGGAGTACGTTTTTTGCCGGGGAGCTGTTTTTT | medium-sized | TRBJ2-2 | TRBD2 | TRBV29-1
CSVDVGVGLYEQYF | TGCAGCGTTGACGTCGGGGTAGGGCTCTACGAGCAGTACTTC | medium-sized | TRBJ2-7 | NA | TRBV29-1
CAWRGHGNQPQHF | TGTGCCTGGAGGGGGCACGGCAATCAGCCCCAGCATTTT | NA | TRBJ1-5 | NA | TRBV30
CSVEDPRTSWGLETQYF | TGCAGCGTTGAAGATCCCCGGACTAGTTGGGGTTTAGAGACCCAGTACTTC | NA | TRBJ2-5 | TRBD2 | TRBV29-1
CAGRLGTSGLYEQYF | TGTGCCGGCAGGCTCGGGACTAGCGGGCTCTACGAGCAGTACTTC | NA | TRBJ2-7 | TRBD2 | TRBV6-1
CASKRRGVGQETQYF | TGTGCCAGTAAGCGGCGGGGGGTTGGGCAAGAGACCCAGTACTTC | NA | TRBJ2-5 | TRBD2 | TRBV19
CSVVGQGAEAFF | TGCAGCGTTGTAGGACAGGGGGCTGAAGCTTTCTTT | NA | TRBJ1-1 | TRBD1 | TRBV29-1
CASSTGVYNEQFF | TGTGCCAGCAGTACCGGGGTTTACAATGAGCAGTTCTTC | NA | TRBJ2-1 | NA | TRBV6-5
CASSQSGTSGRNTGELFF | TGTGCCAGCTCACAGTCCGGGACTAGCGGGAGGAACACCGGGGAGCTGTTTTTT | few | TRBJ2-2 | TRBD2 | TRBV18
CASVQLAGDNEQFF | TGTGCCAGCGTCCAGTTGGCCGGAGACAATGAGCAGTTCTTC | few | TRBJ2-1 | NA | TRBV27
CAWTGTENSPLHF | TGTGCCTGGACTGGGACAGAGAATTCACCCCTCCACTTT | NA | TRBJ1-6 | TRBD1 | TRBV19
CASSLRVSSGRVEQYF | TGTGCCAGCAGCTTGAGGGTTAGCAGCGGCCGGGTCGAGCAGTACTTC | few | TRBJ2-7 | NA | TRBV5-6
CASRKGANTDTQYF | TGTGCCAGCAGGAAGGGGGCGAACACAGATACGCAGTATTTT | NA | TRBJ2-3 | TRBD1 | TRBV5-4
CASSPREVDTDTQYF | TGTGCCAGCAGCCCCCGGGAGGTCGACACAGATACGCAGTATTTT | NA | TRBJ2-3 | TRBD2 | TRBV11-1
CASSYLSGRGSSNQPQHF | TGTGCCAGCAGTTACCTTTCTGGGAGGGGCAGTAGCAATCAGCCCCAGCATTTT | NA | TRBJ1-5 | NA | TRBV6-5
CASSISDGGAGDVEQYF | TGTGCCAGTAGTATATCGGACGGCGGGGCGGGAGATGTCGAGCAGTACTTC | NA | TRBJ2-7 | TRBD2 | TRBV19
CASSFSLGAGPYNEQFF | TGTGCCAGCAGCTTCTCCCTCGGTGCGGGTCCTTACAATGAGCAGTTCTTC | NA | TRBJ2-1 | NA | TRBV7-2
CSVGEGLSPGELFF | TGCAGCGTTGGGGAGGGACTATCCCCCGGGGAGCTGTTTTTT | NA | TRBJ2-2 | TRBD2 | TRBV29-1
CASSYSTSGDEQFF | TGTGCCAGCAGTTACTCGACTAGCGGGGATGAGCAGTTCTTC | NA | TRBJ2-1 | TRBD2 | TRBV6-5
CSVSAMGYEQFF | TGCAGCGTTTCTGCAATGGGGTATGAGCAGTTCTTC | medium-sized | TRBJ2-1 | NA | TRBV29-1
CASTGQGWNGYTF | TGTGCCAGCACCGGACAGGGGTGGAATGGCTACACCTTC | NA | TRBJ1-2 | TRBD1 | TRBV27